A selection of T cell receptor beta chains follows, all from one sample in a study of cytomegalovirus exposure and HLA in healthy donors. Method: immunoSEQ multiplex PCR; TCRdb's copy keeps in-frame clones and lacks some. The sample yields about 150,000 clones, around 82% seen once. The specimen sequenced was PBMCs. Every receptor here comes from a woman aged 40-49 years in good health and CMV-seropositive. CDR3s include the opening cysteine and the closing phenylalanine or tryptophan. Each record gives: J gene, V gene, CDR3 protein.

TRBJ2-3 TRBV7-9 CASSLGAGGSTDTQYF
TRBJ2-1 TRBV5-4 CASSTLQEGPYNEQFF
TRBJ1-2 TRBV28 CASIRTGTGYGYTF
TRBJ2-1 TRBV29-1 CSVYGGQSTYNEQFF
TRBJ1-1 TRBV2 CASTPQLGGTEAFF
TRBJ1-1 TRBV28 CASSGTGTLNTEAFF
TRBJ2-2 TRBV6-1 CASSVPQAGANTGELFF
TRBJ2-1 TRBV5-6 CASSLSRNNEQFF
TRBJ1-1 TRBV29-1 CSVGRNTEAFF
TRBJ2-7 TRBV6-1 CASSNRGLEQYF
TRBJ1-4 TRBV27 CASSFVANEKLFF
TRBJ1-1 TRBV18 CASSPLSAGGMNTEAFF
TRBJ2-5 TRBV5-1 CASSLDGSREETQYF
TRBJ1-1 TRBV7-2 CASSLKTGGTEAFF
TRBJ2-1 TRBV28 CASSRTGGSYNEQFF